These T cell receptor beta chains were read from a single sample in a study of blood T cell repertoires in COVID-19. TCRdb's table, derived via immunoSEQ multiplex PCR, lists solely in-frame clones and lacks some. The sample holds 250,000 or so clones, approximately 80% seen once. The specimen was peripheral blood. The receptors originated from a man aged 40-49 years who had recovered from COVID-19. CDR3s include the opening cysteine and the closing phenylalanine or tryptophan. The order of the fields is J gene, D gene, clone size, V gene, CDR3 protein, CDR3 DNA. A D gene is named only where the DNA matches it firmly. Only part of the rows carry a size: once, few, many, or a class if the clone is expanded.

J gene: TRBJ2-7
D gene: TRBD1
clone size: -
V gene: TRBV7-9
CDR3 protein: CASSLVGQPYEQYF
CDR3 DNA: TGTGCCAGCAGCTTGGTGGGACAGCCCTACGAGCAGTACTTC

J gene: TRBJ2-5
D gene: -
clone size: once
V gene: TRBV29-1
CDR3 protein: CSVDPGVGTQYF
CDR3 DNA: TGCAGCGTTGACCCAGGCGTAGGGACCCAGTACTTC

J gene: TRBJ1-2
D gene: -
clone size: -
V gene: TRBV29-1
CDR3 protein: CSVEDRPGAYGYTF
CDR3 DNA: TGCAGCGTTGAAGATCGTCCAGGGGCTTATGGCTACACCTTC

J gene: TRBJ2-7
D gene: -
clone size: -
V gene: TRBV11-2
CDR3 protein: CASSPVRELYEQYF
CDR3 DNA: TGTGCCAGCAGCCCCGTGCGCGAGCTATACGAGCAGTACTTC

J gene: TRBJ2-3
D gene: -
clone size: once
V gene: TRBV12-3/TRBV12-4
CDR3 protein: CASRGGGTDTQYF
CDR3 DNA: TGTGCCAGCAGAGGGGGGGGCACAGATACGCAGTATTTT

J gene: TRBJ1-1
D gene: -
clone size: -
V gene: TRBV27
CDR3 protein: CASGTGLVMNTEAFF
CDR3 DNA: TGTGCCAGCGGAACAGGGTTAGTTATGAACACTGAAGCTTTCTTT

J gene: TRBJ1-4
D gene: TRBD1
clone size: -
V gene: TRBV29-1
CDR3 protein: CSVETGAAGVNEKLFF
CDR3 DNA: TGCAGCGTTGAGACAGGGGCCGCGGGGGTTAATGAAAAACTGTTTTTT

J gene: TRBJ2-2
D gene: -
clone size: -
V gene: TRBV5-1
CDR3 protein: CASSLRGTPNTGELFF
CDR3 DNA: TGCGCCAGCAGCTTGAGAGGGACACCGAACACCGGGGAGCTGTTTTTT

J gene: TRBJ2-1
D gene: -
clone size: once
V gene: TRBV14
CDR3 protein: CASSQAGTYNEQFF
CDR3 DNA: TGTGCCAGCAGCCAGGCGGGGACCTACAATGAGCAGTTCTTC

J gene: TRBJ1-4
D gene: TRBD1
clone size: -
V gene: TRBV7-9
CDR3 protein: CASSLAQGDVEKLFF
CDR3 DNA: TGTGCCAGCAGCTTAGCCCAGGGGGACGTAGAAAAACTGTTTTTT

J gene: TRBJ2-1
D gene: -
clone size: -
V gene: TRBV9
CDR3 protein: CASSVAGEIYNEQFF
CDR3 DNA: TGTGCCAGCAGCGTAGCGGGGGAGATTTACAATGAGCAGTTCTTC

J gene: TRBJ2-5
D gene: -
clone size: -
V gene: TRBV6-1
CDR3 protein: CASSDRWRGVGETQYF
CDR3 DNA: TGTGCCAGCAGTGATCGTTGGCGGGGAGTAGGGGAGACCCAGTACTTC

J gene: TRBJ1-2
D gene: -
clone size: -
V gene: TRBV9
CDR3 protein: CASSVAQTGTYGYTF
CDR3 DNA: TGTGCCAGCAGCGTAGCCCAGACAGGTACCTACGGCTACACCTTC

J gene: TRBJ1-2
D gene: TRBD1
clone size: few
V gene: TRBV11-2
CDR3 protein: CASSLDGTGDNYGYTF
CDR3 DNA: TGTGCCAGCAGCTTAGATGGGACAGGGGACAACTATGGCTACACCTTC

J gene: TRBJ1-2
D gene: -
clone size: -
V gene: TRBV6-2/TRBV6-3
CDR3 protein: CASSYSNRDGYTF
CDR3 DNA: TGTGCCAGCAGTTACTCGAACAGGGATGGCTACACCTTC

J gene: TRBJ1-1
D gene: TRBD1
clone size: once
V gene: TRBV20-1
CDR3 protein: CSASRTRQGNTEAFF
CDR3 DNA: TGCAGTGCTAGTCGCACGAGACAGGGGAACACTGAAGCTTTCTTT

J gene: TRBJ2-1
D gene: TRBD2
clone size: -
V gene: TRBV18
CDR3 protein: CASSPLTGERGSSYNEQFF
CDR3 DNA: TGTGCCAGCTCACCACTCACGGGAGAGCGGGGTAGCTCCTACAATGAGCAGTTCTTC

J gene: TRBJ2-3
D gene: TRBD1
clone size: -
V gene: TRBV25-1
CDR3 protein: CASSFLDRAKGTDTQYF
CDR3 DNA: TGTGCCAGCAGCTTCTTGGACAGGGCTAAGGGCACAGATACGCAGTATTTT

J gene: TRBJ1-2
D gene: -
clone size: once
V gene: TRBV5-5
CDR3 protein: CASSSTSYGYTF
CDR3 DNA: TGTGCCAGCAGCTCAACTAGCTATGGCTACACCTTC